The source of this T cell receptor beta chain is a study of liver allograft versus peripheral blood T cells. Study context: Intrahepatic T cell receptor repertoires from transplanted livers were compared against repertoires in recipients' peripheral blood.

Via MiXCR, TCRdb re-called the reads, giving one row per CDR3 protein. Altogether about 6,000 distinct CDR3 sequences are present, about a sixth being singletons, with the ten largest covering about 46%. Deletions cut 4 bases from V and 1 base from J, with 11 bases between. The CDR3 is 14 amino acids. The V gene's germline CDR1 is SGDLS and CDR2 YYNGEE. This rearrangement joins TRBV9 to TRBJ1-1; D remains ambiguous. This sequence originates from a human patient who had a liver transplant. Among the T cells, some may be from the graft donor. CDR3 coding DNA: TGTGCCAGCAGCCCCGACATTCCGAACACTGAAGCTTTCTTT. It specifies CASSPDIPNTEAFF.